One and the same sample provided the 7 T cell receptor beta chains below, sequenced in a study of T cell repertoires in cytomegalovirus infection. What these receptors recognize is not known. TCRdb called the reads again in MiXCR, with one record for every CDR3 protein. The sample shows over 100,000 distinct CDR3 sequences, around 28% of them seen only once. The specimen was CD8+ T cells from cultured PBMCs, collected from culture after CMV antigen stimulation. The receptors were sampled from a human donor in good health (CMV status not recorded). Some clones in this sample may be carry-over from other donors' samples.

This clonotype was detected only a few times. This rearrangement joins TRBV7-8 to TRBJ2-5, with 8 bases identical to TRBD1. The CDR3 sequence is 16 residues long. V shed 5 bases and J 4 bases; nucleotides not matched to a gene: 12. Looked up from germline, CDR1 is SGHVS and CDR2 is FQNEAQ. The CDR3 DNA follows: TGTGCCAGCAGCCACGGACAGGGCCCATCTGGAGAGACCCAGTACTTC. As protein: CASSHGQGPSGETQYF.

Details on this clonotype: One end of the junction fails to match germline, which may point to a read error. The chain is built from TRBV5-3 and TRBJ1-1, with D perhaps TRBD1 (5 bases). TRBV5-3 is filed as an ORF, its function uncertain. The CDR3 length is 13 residues. The CDR3 DNA sequence: TGTGCCAGCAGCTTGGGGACGGACACTGAAGCTTTCTTT. Translating gives CASSLGTDTEAFF.

This clonotype came up many times. This chain uses TRBV2 with TRBJ2-7; possible D gene TRBD2, 5 bases. This CDR3 region has 11 residues. CDR1 is SNHLY and CDR2 is FYNNEI in the germline V gene. The CDR3 DNA reads as TGTGCTTCAGCGGAGGCCTACGAGCAGTACTTC. Translation: CASAEAYEQYF.

This chain joins TRBV7-6 and TRBJ2-1, with D unclear. With 1 base removed from V and 9 bases from J, the gap between germline ends came to 10 bases. The CDR3 contains 13 residues. CDR1 is SGHVS, CDR2 FNYEAQ, per germline. CDR3 amino acids: CASSLVLGREQFF. The CDR3 bases are TGTGCCAGCAGCTTAGTTCTCGGCCGTGAGCAGTTCTTC.

This clonotype was found a few times. The genes are TRBV27 and TRBJ1-5, with D possibly matching TRBD1 (5 bases). The CDR3 spans 15 residues. Per the germline V gene, CDR1 is MNHEY and CDR2 is SMNVEV (reference sequence). Between the trimmed V and J ends, which lost 5 bases and 7 bases, there was a span of 18 bases. CDR3 DNA: TGTGCCAGCAGTCCGGACCCGGGACGAGTGCAGCCCCAGCATTTT. Residues: CASSPDPGRVQPQHF.

This clonotype was counted many times. This chain connects TRBV11-1 to TRBJ2-3; 9 positions agree with TRBD1. This CDR3 is 16 amino acids long. Per the germline V gene, CDR1 is SGHAT and CDR2 is FQDESV (reference sequence). The junction had 9 bases not matched to a gene; V was cut back by 5 bases and J by 3 bases. This CDR3 is CASSPWDRASTDTQYF. The CDR3 DNA follows: TGTGCCAGCAGCCCCTGGGACAGGGCTTCGACAGATACGCAGTATTTT.

The chain links TRBV11-3 to TRBJ2-7; TRBD2 matches 9 bases. The CDR3 covers 15 residues. With V trimmed by 0 bases and J by 2 bases, 2 bases remained unmatched. Germline CDR1 reads SGHNT; CDR2 reads YENEEA. CDR3 bases: TGTGCCAGCAGCTTAGATCGGACTAGCGCCTACGAGCAGTACTTC. Protein product: CASSLDRTSAYEQYF.